Presented here are 11 T cell receptor beta chains from one specimen sequenced in a study of blood T cell repertoires in COVID-19. Profiled with immunoSEQ multiplex PCR; TCRdb holds only in-frame clones, not every one. The data contain some 510,000 clones, approximately 88% of them seen just once; the ten biggest clones take up approximately 1.8%. Sequencing input: PBMCs or T cells enriched from blood (not recorded which). These receptors all come from a woman in her thirties or forties who had recovered from COVID-19.

The genes are TRBV18 and TRBJ2-2, with a tentative D call TRBD2 (6 bases). V lost 6 bases and J 3 bases, leaving 14 bases between the germline ends. This CDR3 has 15 residues. Looked up from germline, CDR1 is KGHSH and CDR2 is LQKENI. CDR3 amino acids: CASSSSEGHTGELFF. In DNA, the CDR3 is TGTGCCAGCTCCTCTAGCGAGGGGCACACCGGGGAGCTGTTTTTT.

A word on this clone: The identical CDR3 is also encoded by other nucleotide sequences in the sample. The chain employs TRBV19 and TRBJ1-5, with TRBD1 matching over 11 bases. Trimming at V came to 2 bases and at J to 4 bases, leaving 1 base not matched to a gene. From germline, CDR1 is LNHDA and CDR2 SQIVND (reference sequence). The CDR3 runs to 15 residues. The CDR3 sequence is CASSIRDRGNQPQHF. The DNA of the CDR3 is TGTGCCAGTAGTATACGGGACAGGGGGAATCAGCCCCAGCATTTT. Using reference TRBV19 and TRBJ1-5 for the parts outside the CDR3, the full variable domain is DGGITQSPKYLFRKEGQNVTLSCEQNLNHDAMYWYRQDPGQGLRLIYYSQIVNDFQKGDIAEGYSVSREKKESFPLTVTSAQKNPTAFYLCASSIRDRGNQPQHFGDGTRLSIL.

This rearrangement joins TRBV11-3 to TRBJ2-2, with a tentative D call TRBD1 (6 bases). V was cut by 5 bases and J by 5 bases, with 12 bases left in between. CDR1 is SGHNT and CDR2 is YENEEA in the germline V gene. This CDR3 is built from 14 residues. The CDR3 loop reads CASSPGVSTGELFF. The CDR3 DNA follows: TGTGCCAGCAGCCCAGGGGTCAGTACCGGGGAGCTGTTTTTT.

The chain has TRBV4-3 and TRBJ2-3; TRBD2 agrees at 9 bases. Germline V gene data show CDR1 as LGHNA and CDR2 as YSLEER. After removal of 3 bases from V and 2 bases from J, the junction contained 9 bases not matched to a gene. CDR3 size: 17 residues. This CDR3 reads CASSQRTSATLTDTQYF. DNA for the CDR3: TGCGCCAGCAGCCAGCGGACTAGCGCGACCCTCACAGATACGCAGTATTTT.

The V call is TRBV4-3, the J call TRBJ2-3; D call uncertain. V lost 6 bases, J lost 5 bases, and 9 bases lay in between. The CDR3 length is 12 residues. In germline, CDR1 is LGHNA, CDR2 YSLEER. The CDR3, as DNA: TGCGCCAGCAGTACACGAGGAGATACGCAGTATTTT. Protein sequence: CASSTRGDTQYF.

The chain uses TRBV10-3 and TRBJ1-6; 11 positions match TRBD1. V was clipped by 6 bases and J by 5 bases; unmatched bases: 6. Germline CDR1 and CDR2: ENHRY and SYGVKD. The CDR3 runs to 16 residues. The DNA of the CDR3 is TGTGCCATCAGGGACCGGGACAGGGGGAATAATTCACCCCTCCACTTT. It codes for CAIRDRDRGNNSPLHF.

The J gene is TRBJ2-2, the V gene TRBV11-3, with D perhaps matching TRBD2 (5 bases). V was trimmed by 3 bases and J by 0 bases, leaving 8 bases between them. The CDR3 totals 15 residues. CDR1 is SGHNT and CDR2 is YENEEA in the germline V gene. CDR3 nucleotides: TGTGCCAGCAGCTTTGAGGGAACGAACACCGGGGAGCTGTTTTTT. Translating gives CASSFEGTNTGELFF.

Here the CDR3 reads CASSRGQGSTEAFF. The CDR3 region has the DNA TGTGCCAGCAGCAGGGGACAGGGGAGCACTGAAGCTTTCTTT. The chain couples TRBV6-5 to TRBJ1-1; TRBD1 agrees at 10 bases. The CDR3 loop spans 14 amino acids. Germline CDR1 is MNHEY and CDR2 is SVGAGI. Germline trimming cut 6 bases from V and 4 bases from J; bases unmatched to any gene: 5.

This sequence joins TRBV7-2 and TRBJ1-3; D not resolved. The CDR3 is 13 amino acids. Trimming removed 2 bases from V and 3 bases from J, with 5 bases in between. From germline, CDR1 is SGHTA and CDR2 FQGNSA. DNA of the CDR3: TGTGCCAGCAGCTTAAATCGTGGAAACACCATATATTTT. Its translation is CASSLNRGNTIYF.

J is TRBJ2-7 and V is TRBV11-3, with TRBD2 matching 7 bases. Trimming at V came to 5 bases and at J to 11 bases, leaving 12 bases not matched to a gene. This CDR3 contains 13 residues. CDR1 is SGHNT and CDR2 is YENEEA in the germline V gene. The CDR3 is CASSPGGTGWEYF. In DNA form, the CDR3 reads TGTGCCAGCAGCCCCGGGGGGACCGGATGGGAGTACTTC. The variable domain in full, completed from reference TRBV11-3 and TRBJ2-7, reads EAGVVQSPRYKIIEKKQPVAFWCNPISGHNTLYWYLQNLGQGPELLIRYENEEAVDDSQLPKDRFSAERLKGVDSTLKIQPAELGDSAVYLCASSPGGTGWEYFGPGTRLTVT.

This clone occurred once. The chain uses TRBV29-1 and TRBJ1-1; maybe TRBD1 (6 bases). Germline values: CDR1 SQVTM, CDR2 ANQGSEA. The CDR3 totals 13 residues. In nucleotides, the CDR3 is TGCGTAGGGGGTTTTTTACAGAACACTGAAGCTTTCTTT. This gives the protein CVGGFLQNTEAFF. The whole variable domain, remainder taken from reference TRBV29-1 and TRBJ1-1, is SAVISQKPSRDICQRGTSLTIQCQVDSQVTMMFWYRQQPGQSLTLIATANQGSEATYESGFVIDKFPISRPNLTFSTLTVSNMSPEDSSIYLCVGGFLQNTEAFFGQGTRLTVV.